This T cell receptor beta chain was sequenced for a study of blood T cell repertoires in COVID-19. On the study more broadly: The samples span acute and convalescent COVID-19 from the United States, Italy and Spain. T cells, B-cell-depleted T cells, or PBMCs supplied cDNA or gDNA.

The repertoire was sequenced with immunoSEQ multiplex PCR; TCRdb's copy has only in-frame clones and lacks some. The sample consists of 130,000 to 150,000 clones, around 87% of them appearing once. In assigning cohorts, the study relied on participant-reported clinical history. Cohort 3 recovered donors had two negative PCRs, clearance, or symptom resolution. The CDR3 spans 15 residues. CDR1 is MNHEY and CDR2 is SVGAGI in the germline V gene. The ends lost 5 bases at V and 4 bases at J; junction bases unmatched: 6. This clone was picked up one time. The J gene is TRBJ2-7, the V gene TRBV6-5; TRBD1 aligns across 12 bases. The sequencing input was PBMCs or T cells enriched from blood (not recorded which). The sequence came from a man aged 55 to 70 who had recovered from COVID-19. The CDR3 here is CASSTGTGGGYEQYF. CDR3 DNA: TGTGCCAGCAGTACCGGGACAGGGGGCGGTTACGAGCAGTACTTC.